This T cell receptor beta chain emerged from a study of blood T cell repertoires in COVID-19. Study summary: T cells, B-cell-depleted T cells, or PBMCs supplied cDNA or gDNA.

Germline V gives CDR1 MDHEN, CDR2 SYDVKM. The CDR3 is 17 residues long. Unmatched junction bases numbered 9, after V lost 6 bases and J lost 0 bases. TCRdb keeps only in-frame clones here, not all; method: immunoSEQ multiplex PCR. Of approximately 170,000 clones listed, about 80% were seen once; the top ten hold roughly 2%. The sequencing sample was made of peripheral blood. The chain uses TRBV28 and TRBJ2-5, with TRBD2 matching 11 bases. The sequence was obtained from a woman aged 80 or over with acute or convalescent COVID-19. In nucleotides, the CDR3 is TGTGCCAGCAGACTAGCGGGGGTTATGGGGGACCAAGAGACCCAGTACTTC. Protein: CASRLAGVMGDQETQYF.